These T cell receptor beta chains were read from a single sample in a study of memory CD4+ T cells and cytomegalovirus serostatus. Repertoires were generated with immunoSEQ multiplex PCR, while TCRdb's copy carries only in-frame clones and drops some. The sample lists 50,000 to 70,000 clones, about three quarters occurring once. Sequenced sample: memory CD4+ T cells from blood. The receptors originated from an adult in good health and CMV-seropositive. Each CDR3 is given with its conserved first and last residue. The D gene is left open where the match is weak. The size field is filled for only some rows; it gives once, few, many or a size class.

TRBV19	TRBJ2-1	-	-	TGTGCCAGTAGTCTCACAGGACCGGGGGGCGCAGGCAATGAGCAGTTCTTC	CASSLTGPGGAGNEQFF
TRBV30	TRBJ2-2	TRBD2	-	TGTGCCTGGAGTTCCCGTAAAAGCGGGAGGGCAGTAACCGGGGAGCTGTTTTTT	CAWSSRKSGRAVTGELFF
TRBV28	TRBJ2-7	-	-	TGTGCCAGCCAAGAATCGGGGAGCTCCTACGAGCAGTACTTC	CASQESGSSYEQYF
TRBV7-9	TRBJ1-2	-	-	TGTGCCAGCAGCTGGGGGACAAGTGCTAACTATGGCTACACCTTC	CASSWGTSANYGYTF
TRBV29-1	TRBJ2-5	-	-	TGCAGCGTTCGGGCTGCTAAAGAGACCCAGTACTTC	CSVRAAKETQYF
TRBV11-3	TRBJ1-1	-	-	TGTGCCAGCAGCCGACGGCCGAACACTGAAGCTTTCTTT	CASSRRPNTEAFF
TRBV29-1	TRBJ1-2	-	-	TGCAGCGTTGTATTAGCGGCCGGGGAAGGGGATCCCTATGGCTACACCTTC	CSVVLAAGEGDPYGYTF
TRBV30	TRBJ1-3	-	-	TGTGCCTGGAGTGCTCCCCCGAACACCATATATTTT	CAWSAPPNTIYF
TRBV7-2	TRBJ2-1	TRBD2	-	TGTGCCAGCAGCCGGAGCGGGAGTAGTGAGCAGTTCTTC	CASSRSGSSEQFF
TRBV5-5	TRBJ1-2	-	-	TGTGCCAGCAGCTTAGCCGGGAGGCCCAATGGCTACACCTTC	CASSLAGRPNGYTF
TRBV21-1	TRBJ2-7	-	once	TGTGCCAGCAGCACCGCGAACGAGCAGTACTTC	CASSTANEQYF
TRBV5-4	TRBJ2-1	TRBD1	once	TGTGCCAGCAGCGTAGACCCCAGGGGGTCCTACAATGAGCAGTTCTTC	CASSVDPRGSYNEQFF
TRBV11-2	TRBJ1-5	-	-	TGTGCCAGCAGCCGGGGGGACACGGGCAATCAGCCCCAGCATTTT	CASSRGDTGNQPQHF
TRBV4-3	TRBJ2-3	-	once	TGCGCCAGCAGCCAAGATCTGGGGCGGGCGAACACAGATACGCAGTATTTT	CASSQDLGRANTDTQYF
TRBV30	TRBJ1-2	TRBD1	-	TGTGCCTGGAGTCCAGGGGGCAGTAACTATGGCTACACCTTC	CAWSPGGSNYGYTF
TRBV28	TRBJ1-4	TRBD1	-	TGTGCCAGCAGCCCGCGCCGGACAGGTCGGGATGAAAAACTGTTTTTT	CASSPRRTGRDEKLFF
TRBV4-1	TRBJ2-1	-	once	TGCGCCAGCAGCCAGATCAGGCCGAGCAACAATGAGCAGTTCTTC	CASSQIRPSNNEQFF
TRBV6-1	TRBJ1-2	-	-	TGTGCCAGCAGTGAGGGACTGCCCTATGGCTACACCTTC	CASSEGLPYGYTF
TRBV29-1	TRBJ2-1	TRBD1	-	TGCAGCGTCACCCTAGGGGGCGGGTCCTACAATGAGCAGTTCTTC	CSVTLGGGSYNEQFF
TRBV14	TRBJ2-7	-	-	TGTGCCAGCAGCCGGGGGAGCGGTCCCTCCTACGAGCAGTACTTC	CASSRGSGPSYEQYF
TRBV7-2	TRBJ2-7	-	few	TGTGCCAGCAGCGGAAACGCTGGCGGGGGCCCCGCCGAGCAGTACTTC	CASSGNAGGGPAEQYF
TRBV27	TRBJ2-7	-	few	TGTGCCAGCAGTTTTTACACGGGCAGAATCTACGAGCAGTACTTC	CASSFYTGRIYEQYF
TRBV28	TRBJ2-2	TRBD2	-	TGTGCCAGCGCTAGCGGGATTCTCGGGGAGCTGTTTTTT	CASASGILGELFF
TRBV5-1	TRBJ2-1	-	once	TGCGCCAGCAGCTTAAGCTCGGCTCGGGGCTCCTACAATGAGCAGTTCTTC	CASSLSSARGSYNEQFF
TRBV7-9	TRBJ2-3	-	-	TGTGCCAGCAGCTCTCCTGGGGATACGCAGTATTTT	CASSSPGDTQYF
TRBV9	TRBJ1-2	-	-	TGTGCCAGCAGCGTAGCGGGGGAAAAATATGGCTACACCTTC	CASSVAGEKYGYTF
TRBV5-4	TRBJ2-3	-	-	TGTGCCAGCAGCTTGGGAGCCATCATAGGGGATACGCAGTATTTT	CASSLGAIIGDTQYF
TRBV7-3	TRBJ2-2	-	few	TGTGCCAGCAGCCCCCTCCCGGGGAGTGCCGGGGAGCTGTTTTTT	CASSPLPGSAGELFF
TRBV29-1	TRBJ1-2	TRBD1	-	TGCAGCGTTGTAGGGGGCGTAGGTGGCTACACCTTC	CSVVGGVGGYTF
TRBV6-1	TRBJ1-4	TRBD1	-	TGTGCCAGCACCCTAGGGGCAGGGGGTAATGAAAAACTGTTTTTT	CASTLGAGGNEKLFF
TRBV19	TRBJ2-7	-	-	TGTGCCAGTAGTACACAACCCGACGGCGCCTACGAGCAGTACTTC	CASSTQPDGAYEQYF
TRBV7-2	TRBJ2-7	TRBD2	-	TGTGCCAGCAGCGCTGGGACTATTTACGAGCAGTACTTC	CASSAGTIYEQYF
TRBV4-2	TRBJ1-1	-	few	TGTGCCAGCAGCCAAGATCCGGGGCGGCGGGCTTTCTTT	CASSQDPGRRAFF
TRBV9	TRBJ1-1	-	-	TGTGCCAGCAGCGTAGACGGACTTTGGAACACTGAAGCTTTCTTT	CASSVDGLWNTEAFF
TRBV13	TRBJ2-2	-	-	TGTGCCAGCAGCTTCGGTTCGAACACCGGGGAGCTGTTTTTT	CASSFGSNTGELFF
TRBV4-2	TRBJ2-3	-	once	TGTGCCAGCAGCCAAGATCGAGAGGGAGGTAGCACAGATACGCAGTATTTT	CASSQDREGGSTDTQYF
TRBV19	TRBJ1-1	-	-	TGTGCCAGCGACGACAGGTTAGGTCTGGCTTTCTTT	CASDDRLGLAFF
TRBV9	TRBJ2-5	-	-	TGTGCCAGCAGCCAAGGGTACTCGGAGACCCAGTACTTC	CASSQGYSETQYF
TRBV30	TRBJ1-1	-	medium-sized	TGTGCCTGGAGTGTATGGGGGGACACTGAAGCTTTCTTT	CAWSVWGDTEAFF
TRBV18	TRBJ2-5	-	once	TGTGCCAGCTCATCAATTCCAGAGACCCAGTACTTC	CASSSIPETQYF
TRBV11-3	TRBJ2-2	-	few	TGTGCCAGCAGCCTCCTCGGCGGGGAGCTGTTTTTT	CASSLLGGELFF
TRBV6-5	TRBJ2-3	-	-	TGTGCCAGCAGCCCCCGGGACGGCTTAACAGATACGCAGTATTTT	CASSPRDGLTDTQYF